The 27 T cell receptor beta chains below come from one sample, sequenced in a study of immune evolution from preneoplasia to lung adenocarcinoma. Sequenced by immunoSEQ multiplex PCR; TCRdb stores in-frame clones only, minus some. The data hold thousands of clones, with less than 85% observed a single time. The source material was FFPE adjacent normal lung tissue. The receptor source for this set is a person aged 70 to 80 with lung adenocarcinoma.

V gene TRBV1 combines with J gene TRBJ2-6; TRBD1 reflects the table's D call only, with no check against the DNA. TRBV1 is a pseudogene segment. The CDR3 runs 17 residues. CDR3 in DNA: TGCACCAGCAGGGGGGCCTGTTTGTCCAAGCGGGCCAACGTCCTGACTTTC. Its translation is CTSRGACLSKRANVLTF.

The CDR3 nucleotides read TGTGCCAGCAGTGAAGTGGCTCCAGCTTACTATGGCTACACCTTC. It translates to CASSEVAPAYYGYTF. The V and J genes are TRBV2 and TRBJ1-2; D unclear. The CDR3 consists of 15 residues. Germline V CDR1 and CDR2: SNHLY, FYNNEI. Trimming removed 1 base from V and 3 bases from J, with 12 bases in between.

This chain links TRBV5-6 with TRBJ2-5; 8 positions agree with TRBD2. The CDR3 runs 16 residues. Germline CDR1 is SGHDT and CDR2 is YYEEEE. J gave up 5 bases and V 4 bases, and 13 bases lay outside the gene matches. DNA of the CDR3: TGTGCCAGCAGCCCAACCGGGACTAGGGCATCGGAGACCCAGTACTTC. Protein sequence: CASSPTGTRASETQYF. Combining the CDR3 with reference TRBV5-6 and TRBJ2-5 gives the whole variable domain DAGVTQSPTHLIKTRGQQVTLRCSPKSGHDTVSWYQQALGQGPQFIFQYYEEEERQRGNFPDRFSGHQFPNYSSELNVNALLLGDSALYLCASSPTGTRASETQYFGPGTRLLVL.

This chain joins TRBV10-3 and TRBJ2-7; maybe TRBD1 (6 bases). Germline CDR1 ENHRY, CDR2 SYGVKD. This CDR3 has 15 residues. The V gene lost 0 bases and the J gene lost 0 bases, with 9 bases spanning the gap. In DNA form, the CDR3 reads TGTGCCATCAGTGAGTCCGGACAGACCTCCTACGAGCAGTACTTC. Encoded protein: CAISESGQTSYEQYF.

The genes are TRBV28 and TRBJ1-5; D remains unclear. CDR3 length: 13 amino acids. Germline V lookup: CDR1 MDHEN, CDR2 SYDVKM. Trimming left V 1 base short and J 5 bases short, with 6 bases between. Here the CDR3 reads CASSLYGDQPQHF. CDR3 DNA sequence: TGTGCCAGCAGTTTATACGGGGATCAGCCCCAGCATTTT.

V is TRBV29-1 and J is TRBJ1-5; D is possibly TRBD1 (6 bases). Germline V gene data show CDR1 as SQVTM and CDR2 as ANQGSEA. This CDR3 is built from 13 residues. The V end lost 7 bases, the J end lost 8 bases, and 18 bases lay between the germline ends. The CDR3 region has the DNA TGCAGCGCCCTCGAGGGGGAAGGAGAGCCCCAGCATTTT. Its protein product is CSALEGEGEPQHF.

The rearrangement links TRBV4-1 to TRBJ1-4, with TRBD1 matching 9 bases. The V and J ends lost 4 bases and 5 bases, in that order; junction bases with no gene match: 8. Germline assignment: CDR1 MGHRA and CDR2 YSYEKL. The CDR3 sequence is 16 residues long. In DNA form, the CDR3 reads TGCGCCAGCAGCCCCCGGGACAGGGATTTAAATGAAAAACTGTTTTTT. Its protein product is CASSPRDRDLNEKLFF.

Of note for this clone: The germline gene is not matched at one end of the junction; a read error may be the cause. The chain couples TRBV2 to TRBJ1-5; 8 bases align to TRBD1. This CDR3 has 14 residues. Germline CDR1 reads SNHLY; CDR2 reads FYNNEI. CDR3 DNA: TGTGCCAACAGTCAGACAGGGGATACTCAGCCCCAGCATTTT. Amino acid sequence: CANSQTGDTQPQHF.

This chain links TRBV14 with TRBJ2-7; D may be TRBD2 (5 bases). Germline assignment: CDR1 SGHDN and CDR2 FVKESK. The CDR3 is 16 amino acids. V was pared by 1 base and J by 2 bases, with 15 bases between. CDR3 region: CASSQVGGLLTYEQYF. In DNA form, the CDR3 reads TGTGCCAGCAGCCAAGTGGGCGGGCTACTCACCTACGAGCAGTACTTC.

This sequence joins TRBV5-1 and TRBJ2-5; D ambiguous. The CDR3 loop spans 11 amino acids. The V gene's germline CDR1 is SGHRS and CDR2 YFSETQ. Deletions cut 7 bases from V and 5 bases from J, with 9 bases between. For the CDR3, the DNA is TGCGCCAGCGGGCAAGCTGAGACCCAGTACTTC. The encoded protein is CASGQAETQYF. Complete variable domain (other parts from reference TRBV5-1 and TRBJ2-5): KAGVTQTPRYLIKTRGQQVTLSCSPISGHRSVSWYQQTPGQGLQFLFEYFSETQRNKGNFPGRFSGRQFSNSRSEMNVSTLELGDSALYLCASGQAETQYFGPGTRLLVL.

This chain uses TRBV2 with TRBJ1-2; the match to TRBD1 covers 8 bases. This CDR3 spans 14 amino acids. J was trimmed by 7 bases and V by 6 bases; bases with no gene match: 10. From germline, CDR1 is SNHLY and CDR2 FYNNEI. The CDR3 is CASRASGQGAGYTF. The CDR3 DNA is TGTGCCAGCAGAGCGTCTGGACAGGGCGCTGGCTACACCTTC.

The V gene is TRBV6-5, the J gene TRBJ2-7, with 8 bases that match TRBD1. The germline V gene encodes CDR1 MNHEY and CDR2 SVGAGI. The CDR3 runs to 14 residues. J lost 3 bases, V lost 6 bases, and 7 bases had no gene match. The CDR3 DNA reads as TGTGCCAGCAGCCTTAGGACAGGGAACTACGAGCAGTACTTC. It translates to CASSLRTGNYEQYF.

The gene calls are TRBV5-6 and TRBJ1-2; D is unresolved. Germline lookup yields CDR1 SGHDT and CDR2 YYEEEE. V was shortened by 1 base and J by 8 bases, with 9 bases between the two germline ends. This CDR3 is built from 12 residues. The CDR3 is CASSLRGAGYTF. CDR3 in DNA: TGTGCCAGCAGCTTGCGGGGAGCCGGCTACACCTTC.

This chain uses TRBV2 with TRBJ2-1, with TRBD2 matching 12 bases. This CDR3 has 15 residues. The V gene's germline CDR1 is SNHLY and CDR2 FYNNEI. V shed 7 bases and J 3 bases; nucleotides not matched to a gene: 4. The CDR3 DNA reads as TGTGCCAGCACCCTACTAGCGGGGGGCTACAATGAGCAGTTCTTC. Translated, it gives CASTLLAGGYNEQFF.

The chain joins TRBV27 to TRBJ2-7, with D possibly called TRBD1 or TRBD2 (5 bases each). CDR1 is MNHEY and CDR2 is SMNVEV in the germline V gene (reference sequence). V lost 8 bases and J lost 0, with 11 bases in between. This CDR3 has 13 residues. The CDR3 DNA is TGTGCCAGCGCCCGGGACGGCTCCTACGAGCAGTACTTC. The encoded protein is CASARDGSYEQYF.

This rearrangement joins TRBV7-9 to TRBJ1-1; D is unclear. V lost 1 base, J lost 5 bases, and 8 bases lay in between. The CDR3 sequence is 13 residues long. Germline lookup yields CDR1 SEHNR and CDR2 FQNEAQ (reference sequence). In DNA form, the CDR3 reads TGTGCCAGCAGCTTAGTCGAAGTGACTGAAGCTTTCTTT. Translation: CASSLVEVTEAFF.

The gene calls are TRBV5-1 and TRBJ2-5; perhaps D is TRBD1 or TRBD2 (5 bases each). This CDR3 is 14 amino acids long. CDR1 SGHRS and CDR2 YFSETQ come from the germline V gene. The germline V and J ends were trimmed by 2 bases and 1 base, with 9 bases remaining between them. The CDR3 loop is CASSFGALQETQYF. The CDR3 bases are TGCGCCAGCAGCTTCGGGGCCCTCCAAGAGACCCAGTACTTC.

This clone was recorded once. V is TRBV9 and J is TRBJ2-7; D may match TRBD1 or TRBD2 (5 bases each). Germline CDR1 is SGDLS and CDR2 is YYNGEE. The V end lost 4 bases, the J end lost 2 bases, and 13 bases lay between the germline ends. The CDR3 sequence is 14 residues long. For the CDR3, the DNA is TGTGCCAGCAGCACTCTCGGGGCCCCCTACGAGCAGTACTTC. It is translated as CASSTLGAPYEQYF. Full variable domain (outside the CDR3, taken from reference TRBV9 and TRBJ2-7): DSGVTQTPKHLITATGQRVTLRCSPRSGDLSVYWYQQSLDQGLQFLIQYYNGEERAKGNILERFSAQQFPDLHSELNLSSLELGDSALYFCASSTLGAPYEQYFGPGTRLTVT.

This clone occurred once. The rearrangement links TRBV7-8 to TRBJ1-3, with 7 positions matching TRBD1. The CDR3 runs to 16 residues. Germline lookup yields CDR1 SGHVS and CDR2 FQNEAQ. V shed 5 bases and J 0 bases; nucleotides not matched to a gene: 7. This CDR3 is CASSASGTVSGNTIYF. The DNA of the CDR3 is TGTGCCAGCAGCGCCTCAGGGACAGTCTCTGGAAACACCATATATTTT. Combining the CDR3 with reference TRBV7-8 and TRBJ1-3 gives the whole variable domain GAGVSQSPRYKVAKRGQDVALRCDPISGHVSLFWYQQALGQGPEFLTYFQNEAQLDKSGLPSDRFFAERPEGSVSTLKIQRTQQEDSAVYLCASSASGTVSGNTIYFGEGSWLTVV.

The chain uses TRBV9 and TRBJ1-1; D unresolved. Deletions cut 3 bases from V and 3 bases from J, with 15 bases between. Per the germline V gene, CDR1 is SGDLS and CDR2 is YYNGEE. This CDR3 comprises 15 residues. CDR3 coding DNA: TGTGCCAGCAGCGAGCGACCCGAGGCGGACACTGAAGCTTTCTTT. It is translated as CASSERPEADTEAFF.

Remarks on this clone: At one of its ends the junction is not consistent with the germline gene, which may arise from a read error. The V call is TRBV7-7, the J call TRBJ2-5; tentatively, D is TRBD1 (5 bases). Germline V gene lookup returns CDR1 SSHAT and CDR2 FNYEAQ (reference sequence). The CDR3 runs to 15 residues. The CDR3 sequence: CASSLVPGFRETQYF. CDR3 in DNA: TGTGCTAGCAGCTTAGTTCCAGGGTTTCGGGAGACCCAGTACTTC.

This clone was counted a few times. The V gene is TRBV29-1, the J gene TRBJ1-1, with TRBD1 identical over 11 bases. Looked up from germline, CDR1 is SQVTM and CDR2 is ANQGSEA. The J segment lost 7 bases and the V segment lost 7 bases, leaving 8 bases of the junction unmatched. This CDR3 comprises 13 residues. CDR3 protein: CSAGQGDKGEAFF. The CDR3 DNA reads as TGCAGCGCGGGACAGGGGGATAAGGGTGAAGCTTTCTTT.

Written as DNA, the CDR3 is TGTGCCAGCAGCTTATCGGGGGGGCATAGCAATCAGCCCCAGCATTTT. This gives the protein CASSLSGGHSNQPQHF. The chain has TRBV7-8 and TRBJ1-5, with D possibly TRBD1 on 6 matching bases. V was shortened by 2 bases and J by 0 bases, with 11 bases between the two germline ends. From germline, CDR1 is SGHVS and CDR2 FQNEAQ. This CDR3 is built from 16 residues.

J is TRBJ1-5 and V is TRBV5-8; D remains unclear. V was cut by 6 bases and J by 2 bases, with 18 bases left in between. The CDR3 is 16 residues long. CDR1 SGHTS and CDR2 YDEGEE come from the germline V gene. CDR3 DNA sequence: TGTGCCAGCACTGATAGGATGGGATTGGGCAATCAGCCCCAGCATTTT. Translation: CASTDRMGLGNQPQHF.

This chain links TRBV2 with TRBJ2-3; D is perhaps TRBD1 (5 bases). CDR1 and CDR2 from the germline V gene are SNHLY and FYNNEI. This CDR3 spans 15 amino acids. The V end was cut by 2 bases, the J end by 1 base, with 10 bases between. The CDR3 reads CASSESWGRTDTQYF. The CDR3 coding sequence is TGTGCCAGCAGTGAAAGCTGGGGCCGCACAGATACGCAGTATTTT.

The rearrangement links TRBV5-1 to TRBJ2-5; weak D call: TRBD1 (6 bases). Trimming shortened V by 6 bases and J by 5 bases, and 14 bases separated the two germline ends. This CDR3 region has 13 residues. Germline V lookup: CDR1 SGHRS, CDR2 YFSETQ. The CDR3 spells CASKRQEKETQYF. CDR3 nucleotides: TGCGCCAGCAAAAGACAGGAGAAGGAGACCCAGTACTTC.

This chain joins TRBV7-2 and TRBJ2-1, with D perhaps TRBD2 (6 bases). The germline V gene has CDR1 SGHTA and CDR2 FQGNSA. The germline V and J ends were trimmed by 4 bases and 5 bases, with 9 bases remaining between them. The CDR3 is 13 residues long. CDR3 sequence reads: CASSSVADNEQFF. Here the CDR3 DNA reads TGTGCCAGCAGCTCCGTAGCGGACAATGAGCAGTTCTTC.